The 19 T cell receptor beta chains below come from one sample, sequenced in a study of CD8 T cells in Susac syndrome. cDNA came from approximately 0.5 to 1 ug RNA primed by random hexamers. TCRdb re-called the immunoSEQ multiplex PCR reads through MiXCR, storing one row per CDR3 protein. There are about 100,000 distinct CDR3 sequences in the sample; 85% to 95% occur only once, and around 0.32% lies in the top ten. Sequencing input: CD8+ T cells from PBMCs. The receptors originated from a human donor in good health.

V gene TRBV27 combines with J gene TRBJ2-7, with TRBD1 identical over 7 bases. V shed 6 bases, J shed 4 bases, and the junction held 6 bases outside the gene matches. Germline loops: CDR1 MNHEY, CDR2 SMNVEV (reference sequence). CDR3 size: 13 residues. CDR3 nucleotide sequence: TGTGCCAGCAGCTTTTACAGGGGTTACGAGCAGTACTTC. It translates to CASSFYRGYEQYF.

The chain recombines TRBV11-2 with TRBJ2-7; D remains ambiguous. Trimming stripped 1 base from V and 4 bases from J, with 5 bases between. Germline-derived CDR1 and CDR2 are SGHAT and FQNNGV. The CDR3 is made up of 12 amino acids. For the CDR3, the DNA is TGTGCCAGCAGCTTAGCCCAGTACGAGCAGTACTTC. Translating gives CASSLAQYEQYF. Full variable domain (rest looked up from reference TRBV11-2 and TRBJ2-7): EAGVAQSPRYKIIEKRQSVAFWCNPISGHATLYWYQQILGQGPKLLIQFQNNGVVDDSQLPKDRFSAERLKGVDSTLKIQPAKLEDSAVYLCASSLAQYEQYFGPGTRLTVT.

The CDR3 nucleotides are TGCAGCGTTGAAGTCACCGGGACAGGTATCCACGAGCAGTACTTC. Amino acid sequence: CSVEVTGTGIHEQYF. This chain uses TRBV29-1 with TRBJ2-7, with TRBD1 matching over 8 bases. V was pared by 1 base and J by 5 bases, with 10 bases of the junction left unmatched. The V gene's germline CDR1 is SQVTM and CDR2 ANQGSEA. The CDR3 is 15 amino acids.

This rearrangement joins TRBV27 to TRBJ2-1; the match to TRBD1 covers 10 bases. V gave up 3 bases and J gave up 4 bases; unmatched junction bases: 0. CDR1 is MNHEY, CDR2 SMNVEV, per germline (reference sequence). This CDR3 has 14 residues. CDR3 in amino acids: CASSLGQGYNEQFF. DNA for the CDR3: TGTGCCAGCAGTTTGGGACAGGGGTACAATGAGCAGTTCTTC.

The gene calls are TRBV20-1 and TRBJ2-5; 7 bases are a match to TRBD2. Germline values: CDR1 DFQATT, CDR2 SNEGSKA (reference sequence). V lost 3 bases and J lost 5; bases outside the gene matches: 12. The CDR3 runs 15 residues. The CDR3 is CSARSGGEKVETQYF. The CDR3 DNA is TGCAGTGCTAGGTCTGGGGGGGAAAAAGTGGAGACCCAGTACTTC.

The chain uses TRBV29-1 and TRBJ2-7, with D perhaps matching TRBD1 or TRBD2 (6 bases each). The CDR3 consists of 16 residues. V lost 7 bases, J lost 2 bases, and 24 bases lay in between. The germline V gene has CDR1 SQVTM and CDR2 ANQGSEA. The CDR3 region is CSALGESNREAYEQYF. CDR3 nucleotide sequence: TGCAGCGCCCTGGGGGAGTCCAACAGGGAGGCCTACGAGCAGTACTTC.

V gene TRBV15 combines with J gene TRBJ1-2; 7 bases agree with TRBD1. Germline trimming cut 4 bases from V and 8 bases from J; bases unmatched to any gene: 7. The CDR3 covers 13 residues. The germline gives CDR1 LNHNV, CDR2 YYDKDF (reference sequence). Here the CDR3 DNA reads TGTGCCACCAGCACAACAGGGGAGTCCGGCTACACCTTC. Amino acids: CATSTTGESGYTF.

J is TRBJ2-1 and V is TRBV6-1; 11 nucleotides line up with TRBD2. This CDR3 contains 17 residues. The J segment lost 3 bases and the V segment lost 3 bases, leaving 7 bases of the junction unmatched. Germline CDR1 reads MNHNS; CDR2 reads SASEGT. The CDR3 sequence is CASSDVRLAGFYNEQFF. The CDR3 nucleotides are TGTGCCAGCAGTGATGTTAGACTAGCGGGGTTCTACAATGAGCAGTTCTTC.

The J gene is TRBJ2-7, the V gene TRBV4-1; D gene unclear. V shed 1 base and J shed 3 bases, with 7 bases lying between them. CDR1 and CDR2 (germline): MGHRA, YSYEKL. This CDR3 region has 13 residues. CDR3 loop: CASSQVVGYEQYF. In DNA form, the CDR3 reads TGCGCCAGCAGCCAAGTGGTGGGCTACGAGCAGTACTTC.

The V call is TRBV5-1, the J call TRBJ1-2, with 8 nucleotides matching TRBD1. CDR3 length: 14 residues. V was clipped by 4 bases and J by 1 base; unmatched bases: 3. CDR1 and CDR2 from the germline V gene are SGHRS and YFSETQ. CDR3 region: CASSLTGVNYGYTF. In DNA form, the CDR3 reads TGCGCCAGCAGCCTGACAGGGGTTAACTATGGCTACACCTTC.

This chain joins TRBV10-3 and TRBJ1-1, with D unclear. Trimming shortened V by 4 bases and J by 5 bases, and 11 bases separated the two germline ends. CDR1 is ENHRY, CDR2 SYGVKD, per germline. The CDR3 is made up of 13 amino acids. The CDR3 DNA sequence: TGTGCCATCAGTGCCGGGGAAGATACTGAAGCTTTCTTT. Protein sequence: CAISAGEDTEAFF.

V usage is TRBV5-1 and J usage is TRBJ2-5; D might be TRBD1 (5 bases). Germline-derived CDR1 and CDR2 are SGHRS and YFSETQ. The CDR3 is 15 amino acids. The germline V and J ends were trimmed by 4 bases and 5 bases, with 18 bases remaining between them. The chain's CDR3 is CASSPKGPARETQYF. CDR3 DNA sequence: TGCGCCAGCAGCCCTAAGGGGCCCGCAAGGGAGACCCAGTACTTC.

The gene calls are TRBV11-2 and TRBJ2-5; D is uncertain. CDR3 length equals 18 residues. Germline V gene data show CDR1 as SGHAT and CDR2 as FQNNGV. V shed 0 bases and J shed 4 bases, with 21 bases lying between them. This CDR3 reads CASSLDITQTGWVETQYF. CDR3 nucleotide sequence: TGTGCCAGCAGCTTAGATATCACACAAACCGGTTGGGTAGAGACCCAGTACTTC.

The chain has TRBV5-6 and TRBJ2-7, with 7 bases that match TRBD1. Per the germline V gene, CDR1 is SGHDT and CDR2 is YYEEEE. This CDR3 spans 14 amino acids. J gave up 7 bases and V 7 bases, and 14 bases lay outside the gene matches. CDR3 region: CASSWDRIVGEQYF. The CDR3 nucleotides are TGTGCCAGCTCCTGGGACAGAATTGTAGGGGAGCAGTACTTC.

The chain is built from TRBV7-9 and TRBJ2-3; 7 positions match TRBD2. The CDR3 length is 15 residues. The germline V gene encodes CDR1 SEHNR and CDR2 FQNEAQ (reference sequence). V lost 5 bases to trimming and J lost 0 bases; unmatched junction nucleotides: 5. CDR3 DNA: TGTGCCAGCAGCAGGACTAGGACTAGCACAGATACGCAGTATTTT. It encodes CASSRTRTSTDTQYF.

The rearrangement joins TRBV10-2 to TRBJ1-2; maybe TRBD1 (6 bases). The CDR3 is 13 residues long. V gave up 8 bases and J gave up 4 bases, with 14 bases separating them. Looked up from germline, CDR1 is WSHSY and CDR2 is SAAADI. The CDR3 coding sequence is TGCGCCAGCGGGAGTGGGGGCGTCTATGGCTACACCTTC. This encodes CASGSGGVYGYTF.

This clonotype was observed a handful of times. This chain joins TRBV29-1 and TRBJ2-7; 8 nucleotides line up with TRBD2. Germline V gene sequence: CDR1 SQVTM, CDR2 ANQGSEA. The CDR3 spans 18 residues. The J segment lost 2 bases and the V segment lost 1 base, leaving 16 bases of the junction unmatched. The CDR3 reads CSVEGREWGLAGPYEQYF. The DNA of the CDR3 is TGCAGCGTTGAAGGGCGGGAATGGGGTCTAGCGGGCCCCTACGAGCAGTACTTC.

The V gene is TRBV11-2, the J gene TRBJ1-1; D is uncertain. The CDR3 has 13 amino acids. Germline lookup yields CDR1 SGHAT and CDR2 FQNNGV. V dropped 5 bases and J dropped 3 bases, with 10 bases sitting between them. Written as DNA, the CDR3 is TGTGCCAGCAGCCGCCGGGAGGACACTGAAGCTTTCTTT. Its translation: CASSRREDTEAFF.

The chain combines TRBV5-6 with TRBJ2-7; the D call may be TRBD1 or TRBD2 (7 bases each). V lost 4 bases to trimming and J lost 3 bases, with 17 bases between them. The germline V gene encodes CDR1 SGHDT and CDR2 YYEEEE. This CDR3 region has 15 residues. This chain's CDR3 is CASSLGGTANYEQYF. The CDR3 region has the DNA TGTGCCAGCAGCCTCGGGGGGACAGCTAACTACGAGCAGTACTTC.